This entry features one T cell receptor beta chain sequence. TCRdb's table, derived via immunoSEQ multiplex PCR, lists solely in-frame clones and lacks some. The sample has 150,000 to 200,000 clones, about 90% seen once; the top ten hold about 0.58%. This specimen comes from a study of blood T cell repertoires in COVID-19. Germline CDR1 reads ENHRY; CDR2 reads SYGVKD. The ends were cut back, 3 bases at V and 7 bases at J, with 9 bases in the middle. This CDR3 comprises 12 residues. The clonotype comes from a man aged 45 to 65 with acute or convalescent COVID-19. This chain uses TRBV10-3 with TRBJ1-1; D not certain. Sequenced material: peripheral blood. The CDR3 region is CAISDPPFEAFF. CDR3 nucleotides: TGTGCCATCAGTGACCCTCCCTTTGAAGCTTTCTTT.